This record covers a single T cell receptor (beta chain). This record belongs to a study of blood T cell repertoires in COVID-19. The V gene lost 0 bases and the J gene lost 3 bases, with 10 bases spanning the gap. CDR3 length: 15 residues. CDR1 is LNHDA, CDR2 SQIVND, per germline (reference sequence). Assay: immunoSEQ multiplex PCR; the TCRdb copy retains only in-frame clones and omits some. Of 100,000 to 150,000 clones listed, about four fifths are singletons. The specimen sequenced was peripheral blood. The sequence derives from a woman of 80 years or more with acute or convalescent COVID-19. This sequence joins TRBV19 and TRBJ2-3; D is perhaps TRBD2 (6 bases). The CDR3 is CASSIDGGKTDTQYF. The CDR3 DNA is TGTGCCAGTAGTATAGATGGGGGGAAGACAGATACGCAGTATTTT.